This T cell receptor beta chain was recorded in a study of blood T cell repertoires in COVID-19. The wider study: Specimens from acute and convalescent COVID-19 originated in the United States, Italy and Spain.

This CDR3 spans 16 amino acids. The junction had 10 bases not matched to a gene; V was cut back by 9 bases and J by 2 bases. CDR1 and CDR2 (germline): SNHLY, FYNNEI. In the study's own analysis: Reference gene primer amplification gave estimated nucleated cell counts. Here immunoSEQ multiplex PCR was the method, and the copy in TCRdb shows in-frame clones only, minus some. That table gives V, J and clone size, and the DNA gave D and trimming. The sample lists roughly 50,000 clones; roughly 85% were seen once. This clonotype was obtained from a man aged 60 to 69 with acute or convalescent COVID-19. The chain uses TRBV2 and TRBJ1-6; TRBD1 matches 7 bases. The specimen was peripheral blood. CDR3 in amino acids: CASVWDSGTYNSPLHF. The CDR3 bases are TGTGCCAGTGTTTGGGACAGCGGTACCTATAATTCACCCCTCCACTTT.